A single sample is the source of the 21 T cell receptor beta chains below, sequenced in a study of T cell clonality in common variable immunodeficiency. Clones were sequenced by immunoSEQ multiplex PCR, and TCRdb holds only the in-frame ones, with some missing. The sample holds 50,000 to 60,000 clones, and no clone turns up only once. The sample taken for sequencing was peripheral blood mononuclear cells. All receptors derive from a person between 18 and 70 years old in good health.

This clone came up many times. CDR3 DNA (partial): TGCGCCAGCAGCCAAGCGGGGTACCAAGAGACC. Its translation is CASSQAGYQET. In full, the CDR3 reads CASSQAGYQETQYF. This chain joins TRBV4-1 and TRBJ2-5; a weak D match, TRBD2 (5 bases). The read terminates 3 residues before the CDR3 end, so the remaining end is supplied by the germline J gene. This CDR3 has 14 residues. Germline values: CDR1 MGHRA, CDR2 YSYEKL. Between the trimmed V and J ends, which lost 1 base and 0 bases, there was a span of 6 bases.

This clone was detected many times. The CDR3 end falls 3 residues outside the read, so it is completed with the germline J gene. This chain joins TRBV20-1 and TRBJ2-2; the D gene is possibly TRBD2 (6 bases). V was shortened by 6 bases and J by 0 bases, with 17 bases between the two germline ends. The CDR3 spans 16 residues. CDR1 and CDR2 from the germline V gene are DFQATT and SNEGSKA (reference sequence). The CDR3 here is CSAKDAGRANTGELFF. The part of the CDR3 DNA that was read is TGCAGTGCCAAAGATGCGGGGCGGGCGAACACCGGGGAG.

Many counts were recorded for this clone. The sequenced fragment ends 3 residues before the CDR3 boundary, so the rest is inferred from the germline J gene. The chain couples TRBV5-1 to TRBJ2-7; maybe TRBD2 (6 bases). This CDR3 comprises 15 residues. V lost 0 bases and J lost 6, with 16 bases in between. CDR1 is SGHRS and CDR2 is YFSETQ in the germline V gene. The CDR3 is CASSLGGVSGAEQYF. The sequenced part of the CDR3 DNA is TGCGCCAGCAGCTTGGGGGGGGTGTCGGGAGCCGAG.

This clone has at least ten counts. The DNA ends 3 residues before the CDR3 does, and the rest of the CDR3 is filled in from the germline J gene. This chain connects TRBV19 to TRBJ2-4, with 9 bases fitting TRBD2. Trimming removed 4 bases from V and 1 base from J; junction bases left unmatched: 8. Looked up from germline, CDR1 is LNHDA and CDR2 is SQIVND (reference sequence). The CDR3 is made up of 17 amino acids. CDR3 sequence reads: CASSRTSEARAKNIQYF. The sequenced part of the CDR3 DNA is TGTGCCAGTAGTAGGACTAGCGAAGCGCGGGCCAAAAACATT.

This clone was seen many times. The read terminates 3 residues ahead of where the CDR3 ends, so the germline J gene completes it. The chain links TRBV20-1 to TRBJ1-4, with D maybe TRBD1 (6 bases). V lost 5 bases, J lost 5 bases, and 12 bases lay in between. CDR1 is DFQATT, CDR2 SNEGSKA, per germline (reference sequence). The CDR3 is 13 residues long. The CDR3 protein is CSAYRQGNEKLFF. CDR3 DNA, as far as it was read: TGCAGTGCTTATCGGCAGGGGAATGAAAAA.

Remarks on this clone: Other DNA sequences within the sample encode an identical CDR3. The CDR3 bases that were read are TGCAGTGCTAGAACGCCGGGACTAAGCGTATATACG. Translated: CSARTPGLSVYT. The full CDR3 protein is CSARTPGLSVYTQYF. This chain links TRBV20-1 with TRBJ2-3, with 7 bases that match TRBD2. The read halts 3 residues ahead of the CDR3 end, with the missing end drawn from the germline J gene. CDR1 DFQATT and CDR2 SNEGSKA come from the germline V gene (reference sequence). The trim removed 2 bases at V and 7 bases at J, leaving 12 bases unmatched. CDR3 length: 15 residues.

In this sample, this clone turned up many times. The read terminates 3 residues before the CDR3 end, so the remaining end is supplied by the germline J gene. This sequence joins TRBV5-6 and TRBJ1-1; D gene ambiguous. V lost 6 bases and J 0 bases, leaving 6 bases between the germline ends. The CDR3 covers 12 residues. Germline loops: CDR1 SGHDT, CDR2 YYEEEE. The CDR3 reads CASTAMNTEAFF. The sequenced part of the CDR3 DNA is TGTGCCAGCACCGCTATGAACACTGAA.

The table lists this clone with many counts. Sequencing ends 3 residues short of the CDR3 end; the germline J gene provides the rest. The chain recombines TRBV11-2 with TRBJ1-4; weak D call: TRBD1 (5 bases). CDR1 SGHAT and CDR2 FQNNGV come from the germline V gene. The ends were cut back, 5 bases at V and 3 bases at J, with 10 bases in the middle. The CDR3 is 14 residues long. CDR3 region: CASSQIGANEKLFF. The sequenced part of the CDR3 DNA is TGTGCCAGCAGCCAGATAGGGGCTAATGAAAAA.

The sample holds many counts of this clone. The sequenced fragment ends 3 residues before the CDR3 boundary, so the rest is inferred from the germline J gene. The chain uses TRBV7-3 and TRBJ1-3; D is uncertain. Germline-derived CDR1 and CDR2 are SGHTA and FQGTGA. This CDR3 spans 15 amino acids. The V end was cut by 4 bases, the J end by 2 bases, with 12 bases between. The covered CDR3 bases are TGTGCCAGCAGCTCTAAGGGCCCGCCTGGAAACACC. This sequence encodes CASSSKGPPGNT. The full CDR3 protein reads CASSSKGPPGNTIYF. The variable domain in full, with the rest retrieved from reference TRBV7-3 and TRBJ1-3, is GAGVSQTPSNKVTEKGKYVELRCDPISGHTALYWYRQSLGQGPEFLIYFQGTGAADDSGLPNDRFFAVRPEGSVSTLKIQRTERGDSAVYLCASSSKGPPGNTIYFGEGSWLTVV.

Many counts were recorded for this clone. Sequencing ends 3 residues short of the CDR3 end; the germline J gene provides the rest. The chain recombines TRBV28 with TRBJ2-5, with 11 bases fitting TRBD2. There are 17 residues in the CDR3. V was clipped by 7 bases and J by 4 bases; unmatched bases: 14. From germline, CDR1 is MDHEN and CDR2 SYDVKM. CDR3 amino acids: CASTLRLAGGSLETQYF. The sequenced CDR3 bases are TGTGCCAGCACCCTGCGGCTAGCGGGAGGCAGTTTAGAGACC.

This clone has ten or more counts. The read finishes 3 residues shy of the CDR3 end, and the germline J gene is used to complete it. The V gene is TRBV20-1, the J gene TRBJ1-5; D might be TRBD1 (5 bases). The CDR3 totals 12 residues. V was clipped by 2 bases and J by 6 bases, with 8 bases between them. Germline V lookup: CDR1 DFQATT, CDR2 SNEGSKA (reference sequence). The sequenced CDR3 bases are TGCAGTGCTAGACAGGGAGGTCAGCCC. This gives the protein CSARQGGQP. The whole CDR3 region reads CSARQGGQPQHF.

Many counts were recorded for this clone. The read terminates 3 residues ahead of where the CDR3 ends, so the germline J gene completes it. The chain uses TRBV4-1 and TRBJ2-5; TRBD1 agrees at 7 bases. This CDR3 region has 17 residues. Trimming removed 1 base from V and 6 bases from J; junction bases left unmatched: 14. Germline V gene sequence: CDR1 MGHRA, CDR2 YSYEKL. CDR3 DNA, as far as it was read: TGCGCCAGCAGCCAAGGAATTTCAGGGGGAGCCTCCCAGACC. Residues: CASSQGISGGASQT. The complete CDR3 protein is CASSQGISGGASQTQYF.

There are many counts of this clone. From the germline J gene comes the end of the CDR3, since the read stops 3 residues before it. This chain links TRBV7-9 with TRBJ2-7; weak D call: TRBD1 (6 bases). Between the trimmed V and J ends, which lost 5 bases and 2 bases, there was a span of 7 bases. Germline values: CDR1 SEHNR, CDR2 FQNEAQ (reference sequence). The CDR3 runs to 12 residues. CDR3 amino acids: CASSQGTYEQYF. Partial CDR3 DNA: TGTGCCAGCAGCCAGGGGACCTACGAG.

Many counts were recorded for this clone. The CDR3 end falls 3 residues outside the read, so it is completed with the germline J gene. The chain carries TRBV20-1 and TRBJ1-4; D is possibly TRBD1 (6 bases). Trimming removed 6 bases at V and 8 bases at J, with 16 bases between. CDR3 size: 13 residues. Germline assignment: CDR1 DFQATT and CDR2 SNEGSKA (reference sequence). CDR3 bases read: TGCAGTGCCCACAGGGATCTTGGGGAAAAA. Protein: CSAHRDLGEK. The CDR3 reads in full as CSAHRDLGEKLFF.

This clone was found many times. The read halts 3 residues ahead of the CDR3 end, with the missing end drawn from the germline J gene. The chain combines TRBV20-1 with TRBJ2-5; 7 nucleotides align to TRBD1. Per the germline V gene, CDR1 is DFQATT and CDR2 is SNEGSKA (reference sequence). CDR3 length equals 11 residues. Trimming took 8 bases from V and 4 from J; bases not matched to a gene: 4. The part of the CDR3 DNA that was read is TGCAGTCCAAGGGGGCGAGAGACC. Protein sequence: CSPRGRET. The whole CDR3 sequence is CSPRGRETQYF.

Ten or more counts support this clone. The CDR3 goes on 3 residues after the read ends, and that part is filled in from the germline J gene. Other nucleotide sequences in the sample specify the same CDR3. This chain joins TRBV18 and TRBJ2-5, with 7 bases lining up with TRBD1. The CDR3 consists of 13 residues. The ends lost 6 bases at V and 2 bases at J; junction bases unmatched: 3. Looked up from germline, CDR1 is KGHSH and CDR2 is LQKENI. CDR3 sequence: CASSPGQQETQYF. The part of the CDR3 DNA that was read is TGTGCCAGCTCTCCGGGACAGCAAGAGACC.

This clone has ten or more counts. The DNA ends 3 residues before the CDR3 does, and the rest of the CDR3 is filled in from the germline J gene. The chain uses TRBV20-1 and TRBJ2-7, with TRBD2 identical over 10 bases. CDR3 length: 16 amino acids. Germline-derived CDR1 and CDR2 are DFQATT and SNEGSKA (reference sequence). Trimming cost V 3 bases and J 0 bases; bases outside gene matches: 8. This CDR3 is CSASKTSGSSSYEQYF. CDR3 DNA (partial): TGCAGTGCTAGCAAGACTAGCGGGTCAAGCTCCTACGAG.

Ten or more counts support this clone. The read terminates 3 residues before the CDR3 end, so the remaining end is supplied by the germline J gene. Other DNA sequences in the sample encode the same CDR3. The chain recombines TRBV18 with TRBJ2-6, with D possibly matching TRBD1 (5 bases). The CDR3 consists of 20 residues. V lost 0 bases to trimming and J lost 0 bases, with 18 bases between them. Germline V gene sequence: CDR1 KGHSH, CDR2 LQKENI. CDR3: CASSPPFRDRARSGANVLTF. The part of the CDR3 DNA that was read is TGTGCCAGCTCACCACCTTTTCGTGACAGAGCCCGCTCTGGGGCCAACGTC.

This clone has at least ten counts. With the read ending 3 residues before the CDR3 end, the germline J gene is used to fill in that end. V usage is TRBV7-8 and J usage is TRBJ2-3; TRBD2 matches 8 bases. CDR3 length equals 15 residues. Unmatched junction bases numbered 7, after V lost 5 bases and J lost 3 bases. Germline-derived CDR1 and CDR2 are SGHVS and FQNEAQ. Incomplete CDR3 DNA: TGTGCCAGCAGCCCGGACCAGCGGGAGACAGATACG. This sequence encodes CASSPDQRETDT. The whole CDR3 is CASSPDQRETDTQYF.

This clone was counted ten times or more. The read is 3 residues too short to cover the CDR3 end, so that end is filled in from the germline J gene. This chain joins TRBV18 and TRBJ2-1, with D unclear. This CDR3 comprises 14 residues. The germline gives CDR1 KGHSH, CDR2 LQKENI. With 1 base removed from V and 7 bases from J, the gap between germline ends came to 11 bases. The chain's CDR3 is CASSPQTAQNEQFF. The CDR3 DNA, read in part, is TGTGCCAGCTCACCACAAACAGCCCAGAATGAG.

This clone was seen a few times. This probably arose from a read error, given a far larger clone one base away. The read comes to an end 3 residues before the CDR3 does, leaving the germline J gene to fill in the end. V is TRBV30 and J is TRBJ1-1, with TRBD1 as a possible D gene (6 bases). The CDR3 covers 12 residues. From germline, CDR1 is GTSNPN and CDR2 SVGIG (reference sequence). The CDR3 sequence is CTWSVGRGEAFF. The sequenced part of the CDR3 DNA is TGTACCTGGAGTGTGGGCAGGGGTGAA.